This T cell receptor beta chain was documented in a study of identical twins. Template switching (which added a universal primer site) was used, and cDNA carried unique molecular identifiers. TCRdb re-derived calls from the 5' RACE reads in MiXCR, one entry per CDR3 protein. The sample includes 1.5 million to 2 million distinct CDR3 sequences, about 32% seen only once; the top ten take over 0.25%. This CDR3 comprises 13 residues. Germline CDR1 reads SNHLY; CDR2 reads FYNNEI. Trimming pared 7 bases from V and 8 bases from J, leaving 17 bases between. Each donor (without exception) was a healthy Caucasian.

The TCR was taken from a newborn girl in good health. The specimen was cord blood. This chain connects TRBV2 to TRBJ1-2, with D possibly being TRBD1 (6 bases). CDR3 nucleotides: TGTGCCAGCACTACAGGGAACGGCGACGGCTACACCTTC. This codes for CASTTGNGDGYTF.